The 11 T cell receptor beta chains below were found in one sample sequenced in a study of cytomegalovirus exposure and HLA in healthy donors (dated by TCRdb to about 2017). Library preparation was by the immunoSEQ multiplex PCR assay. The multiplex PCR relied on a mix of 60 forward primers for TCR Vbeta segments and 13 reverse primers for TCR Jbeta segments. Imported from immuneACCESS, the table was reduced by TCRdb to in-frame sequences with V and J called. These copies leave out some clones; in studies compared against another copy, an unresolved V gene accounts for under half, and the cause of the remainder is not known. A total of some 190,000 clones appear in this sample, about 82% of them only once. Clones ranked in the top ten supply approximately 2.1% of the sample. Sample: PBMCs. The receptors originated from a young woman in good health and CMV-seronegative.

The rearrangement uses TRBV27 and TRBJ2-7; TRBD1 aligns across 9 bases. The V and J ends lost 4 bases and 2 bases, in that order; junction bases with no gene match: 0. Per germline, CDR1 MNHEY and CDR2 SMNVEV (reference sequence). The CDR3 covers 13 residues. CDR3 DNA: TGTGCCAGCAGTTGGACAGGGGCCTACGAGCAGTACTTC. Its translation is CASSWTGAYEQYF.

V usage is TRBV11-2 and J usage is TRBJ2-7; 10 bases map to TRBD2. The V gene end was trimmed by 5 bases and the J gene end by 5 bases; junction bases not matched to a gene: 6. The CDR3 has 14 amino acids. The germline V gene encodes CDR1 SGHAT and CDR2 FQNNGV. As DNA, the CDR3 is TGTGCCAGCAGCCGAAGCGGGGGGGCCCACGAGCAGTACTTC. Its protein product is CASSRSGGAHEQYF.

This sequence joins TRBV30 and TRBJ2-7, with D perhaps matching TRBD2 (6 bases). V gave up 0 bases and J gave up 0 bases, with 9 bases separating them. Germline V gene lookup returns CDR1 GTSNPN and CDR2 SVGIG (reference sequence). The CDR3 runs to 14 residues. The chain's CDR3 is CAWSVGGVSYEQYF. Written as DNA, the CDR3 is TGTGCCTGGAGTGTCGGAGGGGTCTCCTACGAGCAGTACTTC.

This clone appeared a single time. The chain uses TRBV6-1 and TRBJ1-1, with 7 nucleotides matching TRBD1. Per the germline V gene, CDR1 is MNHNS and CDR2 is SASEGT. With 6 bases clipped from V and 7 bases from J, the junction kept 5 bases outside the gene matches. The CDR3 runs to 12 residues. The CDR3 sequence: CASRKQGGEAFF. Written as DNA, the CDR3 is TGTGCCAGCAGGAAGCAGGGGGGTGAAGCTTTCTTT.

The V gene is TRBV19, the J gene TRBJ1-3; 11 bases map to TRBD1. V was pared by 8 bases and J by 7 bases, with 7 bases of the junction left unmatched. The CDR3 length is 14 residues. Germline CDR1 reads LNHDA; CDR2 reads SQIVND (reference sequence). CDR3 sequence: CASREDRGRNTIYF. The CDR3, as DNA: TGTGCCAGTCGCGAGGACAGGGGGCGGAACACCATATATTTT.

This clone was detected only a few times. The CDR3 DNA is TGTGCCAGTAGTATAGAAGCCGGACAGGGGGGATGGCGGCCCCAGCATTTT. Encoded protein: CASSIEAGQGGWRPQHF. The rearrangement links TRBV19 to TRBJ1-5; 10 nucleotides agree with TRBD1. The CDR3 has 17 amino acids. In germline, CDR1 is LNHDA, CDR2 SQIVND (reference sequence). The V and J ends lost 0 bases and 9 bases, in that order; junction bases with no gene match: 11.

This rearrangement joins TRBV6-1 to TRBJ1-1; 9 nucleotides agree with TRBD1. This CDR3 comprises 14 residues. V shed 6 bases and J 9 bases; nucleotides not matched to a gene: 11. From germline, CDR1 is MNHNS and CDR2 SASEGT. The DNA for the CDR3 is TGTGCCAGCAGCCCGACAGGGGGAGGTTCTAAAGCTTTCTTT. Its protein is CASSPTGGGSKAFF.

The chain is built from TRBV9 and TRBJ1-1; no firm D call. V dropped 0 bases and J dropped 0 bases, with 6 bases sitting between them. The CDR3 contains 14 residues. Germline V lookup: CDR1 SGDLS, CDR2 YYNGEE. This CDR3 is CASSVATVNTEAFF. Here the CDR3 DNA reads TGTGCCAGCAGCGTAGCTACGGTGAACACTGAAGCTTTCTTT.

The chain is built from TRBV15 and TRBJ2-7, with D possibly TRBD1 on 5 matching bases. CDR1 and CDR2 from the germline V gene are LNHNV and YYDKDF (reference sequence). The CDR3 extends over 14 amino acids. V shed 0 bases and J shed 3 bases, with 9 bases lying between them. The CDR3 reads CATSRDHGHYEQYF. The CDR3 DNA reads as TGTGCCACCAGCAGAGATCACGGACACTACGAGCAGTACTTC.

In nucleotides, the CDR3 is TGTGCCAGCAGCACCTCGGATTTGGGGCTGGGTTCACCCCTCCACTTT. This gives the protein CASSTSDLGLGSPLHF. V usage is TRBV5-6 and J usage is TRBJ1-6; D perhaps matches TRBD1 (5 bases). Per the germline V gene, CDR1 is SGHDT and CDR2 is YYEEEE. Trimming left V 4 bases short and J 9 bases short, with 20 bases between. The CDR3 contains 16 residues.

J is TRBJ2-5 and V is TRBV5-1; 7 positions match TRBD2. The germline V gene encodes CDR1 SGHRS and CDR2 YFSETQ. CDR3 size: 15 residues. After removal of 3 bases from V and 4 bases from J, the junction contained 9 bases not matched to a gene. CDR3: CASSSLGGSPETQYF. DNA of the CDR3: TGCGCCAGCAGCTCCCTCGGGGGGTCTCCAGAGACCCAGTACTTC.